This paragraph covers one T cell receptor (beta chain) sequence. Its antigen is undetermined. Profiled with immunoSEQ multiplex PCR; TCRdb holds only in-frame clones, not every one. The sample has 60,000 to 85,000 clones; roughly 80% are singletons. These data are taken from a study of OX40 agonist ivuxolimab in advanced cancers. As for the study in general: Cohort: roughly 79% men, mean age about 62, aged about 23 to 80. 30% to 40% of patients had received prior checkpoint inhibitor therapy.

Study-wide findings and caveats: Low normalized T-cell clonal expansion was additionally recorded for some nonresponders. Compared with others, partial responders at 0.1-3.0 mg/kg displayed clonal expansion among the lowest.

The specimen comprised CD4+ or CD8+ T cells sorted from blood, sampled in a trial of the OX40 agonist ivuxolimab. The TCR comes from an adult with an advanced solid tumor such as melanoma, head and neck, liver or kidney cancer.

The CDR3 protein is CASGRNQPQHF. The CDR3, as DNA: TGTGCCAGCGGGCGGAATCAGCCCCAGCATTTT. The chain couples TRBV27 to TRBJ1-5; D is unresolved. Germline assignment: CDR1 MNHEY and CDR2 SMNVEV (reference sequence). CDR3 length: 11 amino acids. V shed 8 bases and J shed 4 bases, with 6 bases lying between them.